This passage covers 4 T cell receptor beta chains from one sample sequenced in a study of response to subunit inactivated influenza vaccine (dated by TCRdb to between 2018 and 2020). The time point label on this specimen signifies: 45 days after influenza vaccine administration. Libraries were built with RT-PCR. Instrument on record: Illumina HiSeq 2500. The public sequencing data were trimmed at Q25 with fastp and processed into clonotypes with MiXCR by TCRdb, which kept only in-frame beta chains. Every CDR3 protein is listed once, alongside the most common genes and DNA of its rows. In this sample the table shows more than 400,000 distinct CDR3 sequences, approximately 9.9% of which occur a single time. About an eighth of the sample goes to the ten largest clones. The specimen comprised PBMCs from blood, sampled 45 days after vaccination. These receptors all come from a man aged 45 to 65 who received an inactivated influenza vaccine. Donor details come from another sample of the same person, matched by shared clones.

This clonotype has more than one count but fewer than ten. The CDR3 loop reads CASSQGYGDGELFF. Written as DNA, the CDR3 is TGCGCCAGCAGCCAAGGTTATGGGGACGGGGAGCTGTTTTTT. The chain uses TRBV4-1 and TRBJ2-2; D call uncertain. Germline V gene lookup returns CDR1 MGHRA and CDR2 YSYEKL. The V and J ends lost 1 base and 7 bases respectively, with 10 bases between them. The CDR3 runs 14 residues.

This clonotype came up many times. The chain recombines TRBV7-2 with TRBJ2-5, with D maybe TRBD2 (6 bases). V lost 5 bases and J lost 7, with 14 bases in between. The length of the CDR3 is 13 residues. The germline V gene encodes CDR1 SGHTA and CDR2 FQGNSA. In nucleotides, the CDR3 is TGTGCCAGCAGCACACAGGAGGGGCGGACCCAGTACTTC. Protein: CASSTQEGRTQYF.

This sequence joins TRBV20-1 and TRBJ2-1; 12 bases match TRBD2. The CDR3 length is 14 residues. In germline, CDR1 is DFQATT, CDR2 SNEGSKA (reference sequence). DNA of the CDR3: TGCAGAGTACTAGCGGGAGGACCCTACAATGAGCAGTTCTTC. It specifies CRVLAGGPYNEQFF.

This clonotype occurred many times. The junction departs from the called germline gene at one end, perhaps through a read error. The CDR3 coding sequence is TGTGCCAGCAGCTTAGGGGTAGGGGAGCAGTACTTC. This gives the protein CASSLGVGEQYF. The chain uses TRBV12-3 or TRBV12-4 and TRBJ2-7, with TRBD1 as a possible D gene (5 bases). This CDR3 has 12 residues.